Following are 21 T cell receptor beta chains from one sample sequenced in a study of cytomegalovirus exposure and HLA in healthy donors. Amplification used 60 Vbeta primers and 13 Jbeta primers. Profiling relied on immunoSEQ multiplex PCR, and the TCRdb table lists in-frame clones only, not all of them. The table has 60,000 to 75,000 clones, less than 80% seen once. The sequenced sample was PBMCs. The receptors were gathered from a woman aged 40 to 50 in good health and CMV-seropositive.

This sequence joins TRBV2 and TRBJ2-3; possibly TRBD1 for D (5 bases). CDR1 SNHLY and CDR2 FYNNEI come from the germline V gene. V lost 6 bases, J lost 0 bases, and 10 bases lay in between. The length of the CDR3 is 14 residues. The DNA for the CDR3 is TGTGCCAGCAGAGCAGGGCGGAGCACAGATACGCAGTATTTT. It translates to CASRAGRSTDTQYF.

This clone was recorded a few times. V usage is TRBV30 and J usage is TRBJ1-3; D gene ambiguous. This CDR3 is built from 12 residues. V lost 4 bases, J lost 0 bases, and 4 bases lay in between. In germline, CDR1 is GTSNPN, CDR2 SVGIG (reference sequence). The DNA for the CDR3 is TGTGCCTGGAAGCGCTCTGGAAACACCATATATTTT. Protein: CAWKRSGNTIYF.

Written as DNA, the CDR3 is TGTGCTAGTGGTTTGGGTTCAGGGAAGGAAGAGACCCAGTACTTC. This encodes CASGLGSGKEETQYF. This rearrangement joins TRBV12-5 to TRBJ2-5; weak D call: TRBD1 (5 bases). V was clipped by 1 base and J by 3 bases, with 12 bases between them. The germline V gene encodes CDR1 LGHNT and CDR2 FRNRAP. There are 15 residues in the CDR3.

This chain connects TRBV5-1 to TRBJ2-3, with 7 bases that match TRBD1. Unmatched junction bases numbered 5, after V lost 2 bases and J lost 5 bases. CDR1 and CDR2 (germline): SGHRS, YFSETQ. The CDR3 contains 14 residues. CDR3 region: CASSLEGAGDTQYF. The CDR3 DNA sequence: TGCGCCAGCAGCTTAGAGGGGGCGGGAGATACGCAGTATTTT.

The chain has TRBV4-1 and TRBJ1-3; no reliable D call. The ends were cut back, 0 bases at V and 2 bases at J, with 11 bases in the middle. Germline loops: CDR1 MGHRA, CDR2 YSYEKL. This CDR3 is 16 amino acids long. CDR3 in amino acids: CASSQDRLNAGNTIYF. The CDR3 DNA follows: TGCGCCAGCAGCCAAGACAGGCTGAACGCTGGAAACACCATATATTTT.

The chain combines TRBV9 with TRBJ1-4, with 8 bases aligning to TRBD1. The germline V gene has CDR1 SGDLS and CDR2 YYNGEE. The CDR3 runs to 14 residues. Trimming took 2 bases from V and 8 from J; bases not matched to a gene: 5. The CDR3 DNA sequence: TGTGCCAGCAGCGTCCAGGGGGCCGGGGAAAAACTGTTTTTT. Translation: CASSVQGAGEKLFF. Filled out from reference TRBV9 and TRBJ1-4, the complete variable domain reads DSGVTQTPKHLITATGQRVTLRCSPRSGDLSVYWYQQSLDQGLQFLIQYYNGEERAKGNILERFSAQQFPDLHSELNLSSLELGDSALYFCASSVQGAGEKLFFGSGTQLSVL.

The chain uses TRBV6-1 and TRBJ2-1; 9 bases line up with TRBD1. V dropped 5 bases and J dropped 4; count of bases not matched to a gene: 3. The CDR3 contains 14 residues. Germline CDR1 MNHNS, CDR2 SASEGT. DNA of the CDR3: TGTGCCAGCAGTCTAGGACAGGGGTACAATGAGCAGTTCTTC. It yields the protein CASSLGQGYNEQFF.

The rearrangement uses TRBV6-6 and TRBJ1-1, with a weak D call TRBD1 (5 bases). The V end was cut by 7 bases, the J end by 6 bases, with 21 bases between. The CDR3 spans 15 residues. The germline V gene encodes CDR1 MNHNY and CDR2 SVGAGI (reference sequence). The CDR3 region has the DNA TGTGCCAGCACCGATCCGGCGGGGGAGGGCGCTGAAGCTTTCTTT. Amino acid sequence: CASTDPAGEGAEAFF.

This rearrangement joins TRBV1 to TRBJ2-4; TRBD1, as called in the table, went unchecked against the DNA. TRBV1 is a pseudogene segment. CDR3 length: 19 residues. CDR3 bases: TGCACCAGCAGCCAAGCTATATCTCTCGGACAGATAGCCAAAAACATTCAGTACTTC. This translates into CTSSQAISLGQIAKNIQYF.

The J gene is TRBJ2-7, the V gene TRBV5-6; 11 positions match TRBD1. CDR3 length: 16 amino acids. Trimming removed 0 bases from V and 9 bases from J; junction bases left unmatched: 11. Germline V gives CDR1 SGHDT, CDR2 YYEEEE. The CDR3 sequence: CASSLARGQGVDVQYF. The CDR3 coding sequence is TGTGCCAGCAGCTTGGCCCGGGGACAGGGGGTTGATGTGCAGTACTTC.

This chain links TRBV5-1 with TRBJ2-7; D is unclear. The CDR3 extends over 14 amino acids. The V end lost 0 bases, the J end lost 2 bases, and 9 bases lay between the germline ends. Germline V gene data show CDR1 as SGHRS and CDR2 as YFSETQ. CDR3: CASSLEAQAYEQYF. The CDR3 bases are TGCGCCAGCAGCTTGGAAGCCCAGGCCTACGAGCAGTACTTC.

This chain links TRBV9 with TRBJ1-1; D is unclear. The CDR3 spans 15 residues. CDR1 is SGDLS, CDR2 YYNGEE, per germline. The germline V and J ends were trimmed by 4 bases and 1 base, with 14 bases remaining between them. This CDR3 is CASSPRSGQNTEAFF. DNA for the CDR3: TGTGCCAGCAGCCCCAGGAGCGGGCAGAACACTGAAGCTTTCTTT.

The chain combines TRBV2 with TRBJ1-1, with a weak D call TRBD1 (5 bases). The V gene lost 5 bases and the J gene lost 5 bases, with 15 bases spanning the gap. This CDR3 region has 14 residues. CDR1 is SNHLY and CDR2 is FYNNEI in the germline V gene. CDR3 bases: TGTGCCAGCAGTTGGACCTCCAGGGTGACTGAAGCTTTCTTT. Its protein is CASSWTSRVTEAFF.

This chain connects TRBV5-1 to TRBJ1-1; TRBD1 matches 9 bases. The ends lost 0 bases at V and 3 bases at J; junction bases unmatched: 6. CDR1 is SGHRS and CDR2 is YFSETQ in the germline V gene. This CDR3 has 16 residues. CDR3 DNA: TGCGCCAGCAGCTTGGGTTTAGGGGACAGGGACACTGAAGCTTTCTTT. Amino acid sequence: CASSLGLGDRDTEAFF.

The CDR3 region is CASSLVGSGGPTGTQYF. Written as DNA, the CDR3 is TGTGCCAGCAGCTTGGTTGGTAGCGGGGGCCCGACTGGGACCCAGTACTTC. The chain uses TRBV5-4 and TRBJ2-5; TRBD2 matches at 9 bases. The junction had 13 bases not matched to a gene; V was cut back by 0 bases and J by 7 bases. The germline gives CDR1 SGHNT, CDR2 YYREEE (reference sequence). CDR3 length: 17 residues.

This chain joins TRBV18 and TRBJ1-3; D not resolved. CDR1 is KGHSH and CDR2 is LQKENI in the germline V gene. The length of the CDR3 is 14 residues. V lost 3 bases and J lost 0, with 6 bases in between. The CDR3 here is CASSPGGSGNTIYF. The CDR3 DNA is TGTGCCAGCTCACCCGGAGGCTCTGGAAACACCATATATTTT. Variable domain in full (rest from reference TRBV18 and TRBJ1-3): NAGVMQNPRHLVRRRGQEARLRCSPMKGHSHVYWYRQLPEEGLKFMVYLQKENIIDESGMPKERFSAEFPKEGPSILRIQQVVRGDSAAYFCASSPGGSGNTIYFGEGSWLTVV.

The V gene is TRBV6-6, the J gene TRBJ1-5; 7 bases map to TRBD1. Looked up from germline, CDR1 is MNHNY and CDR2 is SVGAGI (reference sequence). The V segment lost 0 bases and the J segment 6 bases; nucleotides outside the gene matches: 5. CDR3 length: 15 residues. The CDR3, as DNA: TGTGCCAGCAGTTACTCAGGGGGCGCAGTTCAGCCCCAGCATTTT. Its translation is CASSYSGGAVQPQHF.

This clone was counted a single time. The chain combines TRBV5-8 with TRBJ1-5; 9 nucleotides align to TRBD1. The length of the CDR3 is 17 residues. V was clipped by 6 bases and J by 4 bases; unmatched bases: 14. The germline V gene encodes CDR1 SGHTS and CDR2 YDEGEE. CDR3 sequence: CASTMGDRDPKNQPQHF. The CDR3 bases are TGTGCCAGCACTATGGGGGACAGGGACCCGAAGAATCAGCCCCAGCATTTT.

The V call is TRBV7-9, the J call TRBJ1-2, with TRBD1 matching 9 bases. Germline lookup yields CDR1 SEHNR and CDR2 FQNEAQ (reference sequence). The CDR3 extends over 15 amino acids. V shed 5 bases, J shed 2 bases, and the junction held 6 bases outside the gene matches. The CDR3 bases are TGTGCCAGCAGCCCCCGGGACAGGGACAACTATGGCTACACCTTC. Amino acids: CASSPRDRDNYGYTF.

The table lists this clone with a count of one. The chain is built from TRBV5-1 and TRBJ1-6; D unresolved. V dropped 0 bases and J dropped 7 bases, with 5 bases sitting between them. The CDR3 runs to 13 residues. CDR1 and CDR2 from the germline V gene are SGHRS and YFSETQ. In DNA, the CDR3 is TGCGCCAGCAGCTTGGAGCAAAATTCACCCCTCCACTTT. Translated: CASSLEQNSPLHF.

This clone has at least ten counts. The rearrangement joins TRBV6-5 to TRBJ1-5; 8 bases are shared with TRBD1. The germline V gene encodes CDR1 MNHEY and CDR2 SVGAGI. The CDR3 covers 15 residues. Trimming took 5 bases from V and 5 from J; bases not matched to a gene: 8. The CDR3 loop is CASSLGQGRDQPQHF. CDR3 sequence (DNA): TGTGCCAGCAGTCTCGGACAGGGAAGAGATCAGCCCCAGCATTTT.